Each of the 15 T cell receptor beta chains below was sequenced from the same sample in a study of blood T cell repertoires in COVID-19. Libraries were prepared by immunoSEQ multiplex PCR; TCRdb keeps only in-frame clonotypes and omits some of them. The profile shows tens of thousands of clones, roughly 82% of them singletons. The sequenced sample consisted of peripheral blood. These TCRs come from a human donor in a cohort sampled during active COVID-19.

As to this clone: An end of the junction does not agree with germline; a read error may underlie this. The V and J genes are TRBV7-7 and TRBJ2-6; possibly TRBD1 for D (5 bases). Germline CDR1 reads SSHAT; CDR2 reads FNYEAQ (reference sequence). The CDR3 extends over 16 amino acids. The CDR3, as DNA: TGTGCTAGCAGCCTTAGCCCGACAGCTGGGGCCAACGTCCTGACTTTC. It codes for CASSLSPTAGANVLTF.

This sequence joins TRBV28 and TRBJ1-2, with D possibly TRBD1 on 5 matching bases. Per the germline V gene, CDR1 is MDHEN and CDR2 is SYDVKM. V was pared by 6 bases and J by 0 bases, with 11 bases between. There are 14 residues in the CDR3. The CDR3 DNA reads TGTGCCAGCAGCCCCGGGGGGGCTAACTATGGCTACACCTTC. Translation gives CASSPGGANYGYTF.

Comment on this clone: A read error may produce the germline difference seen at one junction end. The rearrangement links TRBV4-1 to TRBJ2-5, with D maybe TRBD1 (6 bases). CDR3 length: 14 amino acids. CDR1 is MGHRA and CDR2 is YSYEKL in the germline V gene. This CDR3 is CASGQGHSQETQYF. CDR3 nucleotides: TGCGCCAGCGGCCAGGGACATAGCCAAGAGACCCAGTACTTC.

The rearrangement joins TRBV9 to TRBJ1-4; D may be TRBD1 (6 bases). Germline assignment: CDR1 SGDLS and CDR2 YYNGEE. V lost 4 bases to trimming and J lost 0 bases, with 16 bases between them. CDR3 length: 17 residues. Written as DNA, the CDR3 is TGTGCCAGCAGCATGGGGCAGGGGCCCTCAACTAATGAAAAACTGTTTTTT. As protein: CASSMGQGPSTNEKLFF.

In its sample, this clone was seen a few times. The chain recombines TRBV9 with TRBJ2-5, with 11 bases that match TRBD2. Germline-derived CDR1 and CDR2 are SGDLS and YYNGEE. The J segment lost 5 bases and the V segment lost 6 bases, leaving 9 bases of the junction unmatched. The CDR3 is made up of 15 amino acids. The chain's CDR3 is CASTRTSGGMETQYF. DNA for the CDR3: TGTGCCAGCACCAGAACTAGCGGGGGAATGGAGACCCAGTACTTC.

The chain recombines TRBV3-1 (or the pseudogene TRBV3-2) with TRBJ1-2; D not resolved. The germline V gene encodes CDR1 LGHDT and CDR2 YNNKEL (reference sequence). Trimming cost V 1 base and J 2 bases, with 5 bases left between them. This CDR3 spans 13 amino acids. This CDR3 reads CASSQVRNYGYTF. The DNA of the CDR3 is TGTGCCAGCAGCCAAGTCAGGAACTATGGCTACACCTTC.

The V and J genes are TRBV3-1 (or the pseudogene TRBV3-2) and TRBJ1-5; TRBD1 matches 7 bases. The CDR3 has 14 amino acids. Germline V CDR1 and CDR2: LGHDT, YNNKEL (reference sequence). Losses at the gene ends were 4 bases for V and 3 bases for J; bases not matched to a gene: 3. CDR3 amino acids: CASSRDSHNQPQHF. The CDR3 nucleotides read TGTGCCAGCAGCCGGGACAGCCACAATCAGCCCCAGCATTTT.

The chain recombines TRBV20-1 with TRBJ2-7; D uncertain. This CDR3 has 10 amino acids. Trimming took 3 bases from V and 5 from J, leaving 5 bases between them. Germline V gives CDR1 DFQATT, CDR2 SNEGSKA (reference sequence). CDR3 sequence reads: CSASTDEQYF. CDR3 coding DNA: TGCAGTGCTAGCACGGACGAGCAGTACTTC.

This chain joins TRBV3-1 (or the pseudogene TRBV3-2) and TRBJ2-7; D is possibly TRBD1 (6 bases). The V end lost 5 bases, the J end lost 2 bases, and 10 bases lay between the germline ends. CDR1 is LGHDT, CDR2 YNNKEL, per germline (reference sequence). The CDR3 sequence is 13 residues long. For the CDR3, the DNA is TGTGCCAGCAGCACGGGACAAACCTACGAGCAGTACTTC. As protein: CASSTGQTYEQYF.

V usage is TRBV5-6 and J usage is TRBJ2-2, with D perhaps TRBD2 (5 bases). The CDR3 length is 14 residues. The V gene lost 3 bases and the J gene lost 7 bases, with 13 bases spanning the gap. Germline V gene sequence: CDR1 SGHDT, CDR2 YYEEEE. CDR3 amino acids: CASSWASSVGELFF. The DNA for the CDR3 is TGTGCCAGCAGCTGGGCAAGTAGCGTCGGGGAGCTGTTTTTT.

The V gene is TRBV24-1, the J gene TRBJ2-1; D may be TRBD1 (5 bases). The CDR3 contains 14 residues. The V end lost 4 bases, the J end lost 9 bases, and 15 bases lay between the germline ends. Per the germline V gene, CDR1 is KGHDR and CDR2 is SFDVKD. The CDR3: CATSDTSEGAEQFF. For the CDR3, the DNA is TGTGCCACCAGTGACACGTCTGAAGGGGCTGAGCAGTTCTTC.

This clone is a singleton in its sample. The rearrangement uses TRBV7-2 and TRBJ1-6; D unclear. The ends were cut back, 6 bases at V and 0 bases at J, with 9 bases in the middle. This CDR3 has 15 amino acids. Germline assignment: CDR1 SGHTA and CDR2 FQGNSA. DNA for the CDR3: TGTGCCAGCAGGGCCGGGGACTCCTATAATTCACCCCTCCACTTT. Its protein is CASRAGDSYNSPLHF.

The chain carries TRBV30 and TRBJ1-1; D unresolved. Trimming took off 2 bases at V and 1 base at J, with 11 bases between the two ends. This CDR3 has 14 amino acids. CDR1 is GTSNPN, CDR2 SVGIG, per germline (reference sequence). The CDR3 protein is CAWSFTHRNTEAFF. For the CDR3, the DNA is TGTGCCTGGAGTTTTACTCACAGGAACACTGAAGCTTTCTTT.

This chain links TRBV6-5 with TRBJ1-6, with D uncertain. Germline CDR1 and CDR2: MNHEY and SVGAGI. The CDR3 extends over 13 amino acids. The V end lost 2 bases, the J end lost 8 bases, and 7 bases lay between the germline ends. The CDR3 nucleotides are TGTGCCAGCAGTTACACCCAGGATTCACCCCTCCACTTT. It translates to CASSYTQDSPLHF.

V is TRBV7-2 and J is TRBJ1-2; D remains unclear. The germline V and J ends were trimmed by 2 bases and 2 bases, with 9 bases remaining between them. The CDR3 is 14 residues long. Germline CDR1 reads SGHTA; CDR2 reads FQGNSA. The CDR3 DNA sequence: TGTGCCAGCAGCTTAAACAGTGACAACTATGGCTACACCTTC. Its translation is CASSLNSDNYGYTF.